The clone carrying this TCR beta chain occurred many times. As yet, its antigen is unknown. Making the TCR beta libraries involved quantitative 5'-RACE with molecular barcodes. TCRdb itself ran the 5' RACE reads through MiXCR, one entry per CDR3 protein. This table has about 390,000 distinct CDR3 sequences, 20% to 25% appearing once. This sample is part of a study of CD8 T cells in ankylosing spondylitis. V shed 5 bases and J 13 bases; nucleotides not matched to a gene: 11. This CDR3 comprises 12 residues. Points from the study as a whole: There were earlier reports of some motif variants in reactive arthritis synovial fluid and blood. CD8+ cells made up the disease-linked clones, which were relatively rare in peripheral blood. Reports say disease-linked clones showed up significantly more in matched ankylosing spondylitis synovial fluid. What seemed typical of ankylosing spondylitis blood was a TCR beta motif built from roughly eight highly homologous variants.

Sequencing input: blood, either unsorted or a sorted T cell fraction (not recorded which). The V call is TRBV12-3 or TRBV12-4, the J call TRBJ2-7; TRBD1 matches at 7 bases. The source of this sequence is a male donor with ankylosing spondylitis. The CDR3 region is CASSPVGQTHYF. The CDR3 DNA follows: TGTGCCAGCAGTCCAGTGGGACAGACCCATTACTTC.